Listed here are 16 T cell receptor beta chains from one sample, sequenced in a study of shared clonotypes between healthy human individuals. The table came from immunoSEQ multiplex PCR; TCRdb's copy has only in-frame clones and leaves some out. The sample carries over 2 million clones, roughly 96% recorded once. The sample taken for sequencing was naive CD4+ T cells sorted from blood. As for subset: CD45RA+ positively selected. These TCRs come from a man younger than 35 in good health.

The chain recombines TRBV2 with TRBJ1-2, with a tentative D call TRBD1 (6 bases). Trimming took 6 bases from V and 4 from J, leaving 15 bases between them. The CDR3 length is 14 residues. CDR1 is SNHLY and CDR2 is FYNNEI in the germline V gene. The CDR3 DNA is TGTGCCAGCAGGGCCACCGGGACAATCTATGGCTACACCTTC. This sequence encodes CASRATGTIYGYTF.

This sequence joins TRBV6-5 and TRBJ2-1; 7 nucleotides agree with TRBD2. V was clipped by 5 bases and J by 2 bases; unmatched bases: 6. The CDR3 consists of 15 residues. The germline gives CDR1 MNHEY, CDR2 SVGAGI. Here the CDR3 DNA reads TGTGCCAGCAGTATGGGACTACCACCCTACAATGAGCAGTTCTTC. Residues: CASSMGLPPYNEQFF.

The V call is TRBV2, the J call TRBJ2-2; tentative D call: TRBD2 (6 bases). CDR1 and CDR2 (germline): SNHLY, FYNNEI. There are 15 residues in the CDR3. V was cut by 3 bases and J by 6 bases, with 14 bases left in between. The CDR3 DNA reads TGTGCCAGCAGTGAGAGGGCTAGCGAGGCCGGGGAGCTGTTTTTT. Its translation: CASSERASEAGELFF. The whole variable domain, remainder taken from reference TRBV2 and TRBJ2-2, is EPEVTQTPSHQVTQMGQEVILRCVPISNHLYFYWYRQILGQKVEFLVSFYNNEISEKSEIFDDQFSVERPDGSNFTLKIRSTKLEDSAMYFCASSERASEAGELFFGEGSRLTVL.

The rearrangement joins TRBV28 to TRBJ2-1, with D tentatively TRBD2 (6 bases). Trimming took 5 bases from V and 3 from J, leaving 14 bases between them. Looked up from germline, CDR1 is MDHEN and CDR2 is SYDVKM. This CDR3 spans 15 amino acids. CDR3 bases: TGTGCCAGCAGTCCCGCGGGGATCAACTACAATGAGCAGTTCTTC. Amino acid sequence: CASSPAGINYNEQFF.

The chain links TRBV30 to TRBJ2-7; possibly TRBD2 for D (6 bases). The CDR3 extends over 15 amino acids. Trimming cost V 0 bases and J 3 bases, with 15 bases left between them. The germline CDR1 and CDR2 sequences are GTSNPN and SVGIG (reference sequence). The CDR3 here is CAWSVRGRSFYEQYF. The CDR3, as DNA: TGTGCCTGGAGTGTACGGGGGAGGAGCTTCTACGAGCAGTACTTC.

As for this clone: Other DNA sequences in the same sample also yield this CDR3. The chain recombines TRBV7-9 with TRBJ2-3, with 7 bases lining up with TRBD2. The ends lost 8 bases at V and 1 base at J; junction bases unmatched: 3. Per germline, CDR1 SEHNR and CDR2 FQNEAQ (reference sequence). There are 13 residues in the CDR3. CDR3 loop: CASGLAGTDTQYF. DNA for the CDR3: TGTGCCAGCGGGCTAGCGGGCACAGATACGCAGTATTTT.

V is TRBV6-5 and J is TRBJ2-5; D gene uncertain. The CDR3 consists of 14 residues. Trimming took 4 bases from V and 4 from J, leaving 13 bases between them. Per germline, CDR1 MNHEY and CDR2 SVGAGI. CDR3 nucleotides: TGTGCCAGCAGTTCCCCGCGGACCGTAGAGACCCAGTACTTC. It translates to CASSSPRTVETQYF.

V is TRBV9 and J is TRBJ2-3, with D hard to call. The germline gives CDR1 SGDLS, CDR2 YYNGEE. CDR3 length: 16 residues. With 0 bases removed from V and 3 bases from J, the gap between germline ends came to 14 bases. CDR3 region: CASSVAQMRSTDTQYF. Here the CDR3 DNA reads TGTGCCAGCAGCGTAGCCCAAATGCGGAGTACAGATACGCAGTATTTT.

The rearrangement links TRBV5-1 to TRBJ2-5; tentatively, D is TRBD1 (6 bases). Germline values: CDR1 SGHRS, CDR2 YFSETQ. The CDR3 is 13 amino acids. With 4 bases removed from V and 0 bases from J, the gap between germline ends came to 7 bases. The CDR3 is CASSRTDQETQYF. Here the CDR3 DNA reads TGCGCCAGCAGCAGGACAGACCAAGAGACCCAGTACTTC.

The V call is TRBV6-6, the J call TRBJ2-2, with 7 bases fitting TRBD1. Germline values: CDR1 MNHNY, CDR2 SVGAGI (reference sequence). The CDR3 runs 14 residues. After removal of 7 bases from V and 3 bases from J, the junction contained 5 bases not matched to a gene. CDR3 nucleotides: TGTGCCAGCATTTTAGACAGGGACACCGGGGAGCTGTTTTTT. The encoded protein is CASILDRDTGELFF.

The chain employs TRBV4-3 and TRBJ2-7; the match to TRBD1 covers 10 bases. Looked up from germline, CDR1 is LGHNA and CDR2 is YSLEER. Trimming took 1 base from V and 5 from J; bases not matched to a gene: 5. The CDR3 runs 15 residues. In DNA, the CDR3 is TGCGCCAGCAGCCAAGGCGGGACAGGGGCCCACGAGCAGTACTTC. It codes for CASSQGGTGAHEQYF.

The chain joins TRBV6-1 to TRBJ1-5; no clear D. Trimming removed 8 bases at V and 2 bases at J, with 13 bases between. From germline, CDR1 is MNHNS and CDR2 SASEGT. The CDR3 contains 14 residues. The CDR3 nucleotides are TGTGCCAGCGAATCCTTCCTGGGCAATCAGCCCCAGCATTTT. Residues: CASESFLGNQPQHF.

The rearrangement uses TRBV7-9 and TRBJ1-2, with D perhaps matching TRBD1 (5 bases). This CDR3 has 12 residues. Trimming pared 4 bases from V and 12 bases from J, leaving 15 bases between. Per the germline V gene, CDR1 is SEHNR and CDR2 is FQNEAQ (reference sequence). CDR3 DNA: TGTGCCAGCAGCTCCGTAACCGCGGGGGACACCTTC. This translates into CASSSVTAGDTF.

The rearrangement uses TRBV28 and TRBJ1-1; maybe TRBD1 (6 bases). From germline, CDR1 is MDHEN and CDR2 SYDVKM. The CDR3 has 14 residues. Between the trimmed V and J ends, which lost 4 bases and 4 bases, there was a span of 13 bases. CDR3 sequence reads: CASSSGARGTEAFF. CDR3 nucleotides: TGTGCCAGCAGTTCGGGGGCGCGGGGCACTGAAGCTTTCTTT.

The V and J genes are TRBV7-2 and TRBJ1-1; 7 bases fit TRBD1. CDR3 length: 14 amino acids. CDR1 and CDR2 from the germline V gene are SGHTA and FQGNSA. Unmatched junction bases numbered 13, after V lost 5 bases and J lost 10 bases. The CDR3 spells CASSRTYVDRVAFF. The DNA of the CDR3 is TGTGCCAGCAGCCGGACATACGTAGACAGGGTAGCTTTCTTT.

The gene calls are TRBV19 and TRBJ2-7, with D tentatively TRBD1 (6 bases). This CDR3 has 15 residues. Trimming left V 1 base short and J 4 bases short, with 14 bases between. Per the germline V gene, CDR1 is LNHDA and CDR2 is SQIVND (reference sequence). The chain's CDR3 is CASSIGAGAAYEQYF. DNA for the CDR3: TGTGCCAGTAGTATAGGGGCAGGGGCCGCTTACGAGCAGTACTTC.